This TCR beta chain came from a study of identical twins (dated by TCRdb to the mid-2010s). Background on the whole study: The study deep-sequenced TCR alpha and beta repertoires from monozygotic twins, unrelated adults of various ages and cord blood to test whether fetal clonotypes persist. To rule out contamination, the twin experiments were replicated at different times with different library preparation protocols. Paper-wide results and their limitations: Compared with coincidental sharing between unrelated individuals, an excess of low generation-probability sequences was observed among out-of-frame TCR alpha sequences shared between twins. Excess twin sharing in beta out-of-frame sequences was weaker because fewer shared sequences lowered the signal-to-noise ratio. Abundant cord blood beta clonotypes carried fewer insertions; young adult naive repertoires showed a weaker similar trend, while memory repertoires showed none. Recombination models systematically underestimated out-of-frame TCR alpha sharing in monozygotic twins but agreed with sharing between unrelated individuals. Invariant T cells such as MAIT and iNKT could partly confound zero-insertion analyses, although diverse VJ usage argued against such confounding for most clonotypes. Because the same donors could not be followed over many years, the conclusions depended on cross-sectional statistical analysis.

Preparation of the library involved 5' RACE. Reads for this sample came from an Illumina HiSeq 2000. A universal primer binding site was added through template switching, and the final cDNA carried a unique molecular identifier so that TCR cDNA molecules could be counted accurately. First-strand cDNA for TCR alpha and beta chains was synthesized from specific primers in the conserved constant-segment region. Each cDNA library was double barcoded, with a SMART-Mk sample barcode plus Illumina barcodes, to control for contamination. TruSeq adapter sequences and Illumina sample barcodes were added in two successive PCR steps. Sequencing of the TCR alpha and beta cDNA libraries was done on the Illumina HiSeq platform using custom primers. The paper's data handling went like this. Raw reads were processed with MiGEC to extract unique molecular identifiers, and MiXCR was used to determine CDR3 positions. For each individual, recombination models were inferred using an EM algorithm with the repgenHMM and IGoR tools. Shared clonotype analysis was performed with the tcR package in R, normalizing sharing by the product of cloneset sizes. Out-of-frame nonproductive sequences were analyzed to study raw recombination free of thymic and clonal selection effects. The raw public reads went through TCRdb reprocessing: fastp at Q25, MiXCR clone calling, in-frame beta chains kept. Rows merge per CDR3 protein into single entries with the most common DNA and genes. V and J calls and clone size were set by TCRdb, not the authors. This sample has 450,000 or so distinct CDR3 sequences in its table, and about 14% of those were observed once. Jointly, the top ten make up roughly 0.5% of the sample.

Every donor in the study was a healthy Caucasian. Three pairs of female monozygotic twins, all aged roughly 18 to 30 years, made up the twin cohort. Positive isolation kits from Invitrogen were used to isolate the CD4+ and CD8+ T cell populations. This clonotype was detected only a few times. Its antigen has not been determined. Nothing much larger sits one base from this clone, and base qualities are not available. The V and J ends are trimmed by 1 base and 5 bases, leaving 9 bases between them. The CDR3 measures 13 amino acids from cysteine to phenylalanine. Only the CDR3 portion is preserved as DNA: 39 bases, with reading frame beginning at the first base. CDR1 and CDR2 (MNHEY, SMNVEV) derive from the germline V gene (reference sequence). This same sample was also part of a study on yellow fever vaccine responses in identical twins. The second study's authors report: According to the authors, in identical twins the way T cells responded to vaccination appeared partly convergent and partly personalized. In the study, vaccine-responding T cell clones were precisely tracked in identical twins.

The sample comprised CD4+ T cells sorted from blood. The V gene is TRBV27 and the J gene is TRBJ2-7; TRBD1 is possibly the D segment (5 matching bases). This clonotype was obtained from a woman aged 18-35 years in good health. In nucleotide form, the sequence is TGTGCCAGCAGTTTATTCAGGGTCCACGAGCAGTACTTC. Its coded protein is CASSLFRVHEQYF.